This T cell receptor (beta chain) was profiled in a study of cytomegalovirus exposure and HLA in healthy donors. Study-wide results and caveats: 150 to 200 TCR beta chains were listed as cytomegalovirus-associated. Sequencing likely produced, as an artifact, a cluster of highly shared sequence variants. TCR beta V segments were, for the most part, productive about 87% or about 30% of the time in an earlier analysis.

It was with 60 Vbeta and 13 Jbeta primers that the PCR ran. Measured with immunoSEQ multiplex PCR; TCRdb has only the in-frame clones, and not every one. Seen here are some 150,000 clones, roughly 83% observed once, and the top ten hold 3.5% to 4.5%. In this sample, this clone turned up a few times. Its antigen is not identified. CDR1 is MGHRA and CDR2 is YSYEKL in the germline V gene. This CDR3 comprises 18 residues. Trimming cost V 3 bases and J 0 bases, with 19 bases left between them. The V and J genes are TRBV4-1 and TRBJ2-3; D perhaps matches TRBD2 (5 bases). The source material was PBMCs. The clonotype originates from a human donor in good health. Here the CDR3 reads CASSHKLVLKTSTDTQYF. DNA for the CDR3: TGCGCCAGCAGCCACAAACTAGTATTGAAAACTAGCACAGATACGCAGTATTTT.